A single sample gave rise to the 16 T cell receptor beta chains below, sequenced in a study of spatial heterogeneity in lung cancer. The time point was: sample taken at primary tumor resection. Via MiXCR, TCRdb re-called the 5' RACE reads, giving one row per CDR3 protein. The sample has 60,000 to 75,000 distinct CDR3 sequences; roughly 6.4% are singletons. Sequencing was performed on PBMCs, taken at surgery. The receptors here all came from a female donor with early-stage non-small cell lung cancer.

This clonotype was seen repeatedly, ten times or more. This chain connects TRBV5-1 to TRBJ2-7, with TRBD1 as a possible D gene (5 bases). Trimming stripped 1 base from V and 4 bases from J, with 15 bases between. This CDR3 has 15 amino acids. CDR1 is SGHRS and CDR2 is YFSETQ in the germline V gene. This chain's CDR3 is CASSLSPDIPYEQYF. The DNA of the CDR3 is TGCGCCAGCAGCTTGTCTCCGGACATACCGTACGAGCAGTACTTC.

This chain uses TRBV28 with TRBJ1-5; D gene ambiguous. Per germline, CDR1 MDHEN and CDR2 SYDVKM. The CDR3 is 12 amino acids. V lost 6 bases, J lost 4 bases, and 7 bases lay in between. The CDR3: CASRQENQPQHF. The CDR3 DNA is TGTGCCAGCAGGCAGGAAAATCAGCCCCAGCATTTT. The full variable domain, rest sourced from reference TRBV28 and TRBJ1-5, is DVKVTQSSRYLVKRTGEKVFLECVQDMDHENMFWYRQDPGLGLRLIYFSYDVKMKEKGDIPEGYSVSREKKERFSLILESASTNQTSMYLCASRQENQPQHFGDGTRLSIL.

The CDR3 is CASSIDRRVWMNTEAFF. The CDR3 DNA sequence: TGTGCCAGTAGTATAGATCGAAGGGTATGGATGAACACTGAAGCTTTCTTT. The J gene is TRBJ1-1, the V gene TRBV19; D is unclear. The CDR3 length is 17 residues. Per germline, CDR1 LNHDA and CDR2 SQIVND (reference sequence). Deletions cut 0 bases from V and 0 bases from J, with 14 bases between.

This clonotype was picked up many times. The chain carries TRBV7-3 and TRBJ1-1; D is undetermined. Germline lookup yields CDR1 SGHTA and CDR2 FQGTGA. This CDR3 is 13 amino acids long. The ends were cut back, 6 bases at V and 1 base at J, with 9 bases in the middle. CDR3 DNA sequence: TGTGCCAGCAGTACTACACCGAACACTGAAGCTTTCTTT. Its translation: CASSTTPNTEAFF.

This clonotype was detected a few times. This chain joins TRBV5-5 and TRBJ1-6, with a tentative D call TRBD1 (5 bases). Trimming took 2 bases from V and 8 from J, leaving 17 bases between them. This CDR3 region has 16 residues. From germline, CDR1 is SGHKS and CDR2 YYEKEE (reference sequence). CDR3 region: CASSFDPGTDYSPLHF. CDR3 DNA sequence: TGTGCCAGCAGCTTTGACCCCGGGACGGATTATTCACCCCTCCACTTT. Based on the CDR3 plus reference TRBV5-5 and TRBJ1-6, the full variable domain is DAGVTQSPTHLIKTRGQQVTLRCSPISGHKSVSWYQQVLGQGPQFIFQYYEKEERGRGNFPDRFSARQFPNYSSELNVNALLLGDSALYLCASSFDPGTDYSPLHFGNGTRLTVT.

The V and J genes are TRBV20-1 and TRBJ1-5, with 7 bases aligning to TRBD1. V shed 5 bases and J 3 bases; nucleotides not matched to a gene: 7. Germline V gene data show CDR1 as DFQATT and CDR2 as SNEGSKA (reference sequence). The CDR3 totals 14 residues. The chain's CDR3 is CSASGTVDNQPQHF. In nucleotides, the CDR3 is TGCAGTGCTTCCGGGACAGTCGACAATCAGCCCCAGCATTTT.

This clonotype was observed at least ten times. This chain links TRBV18 with TRBJ2-3; D remains ambiguous. Germline CDR1 and CDR2: KGHSH and LQKENI. The CDR3 spans 17 residues. Trimming shortened V by 2 bases and J by 2 bases, and 17 bases separated the two germline ends. In DNA form, the CDR3 reads TGTGCCAGCTCACCATACGGGCCGGGCTCCAACACAGATACGCAGTATTTT. Amino acids: CASSPYGPGSNTDTQYF.

The chain combines TRBV6-2 or TRBV6-3 with TRBJ2-1; D is undetermined. Trimming removed 3 bases at V and 2 bases at J, with 11 bases between. This CDR3 is 15 amino acids long. Germline CDR1 is MNHEY and CDR2 is SVGEGT. Here the CDR3 reads CASSYETPPYNEQFF. CDR3 DNA sequence: TGTGCCAGCAGTTATGAGACTCCCCCCTACAATGAGCAGTTCTTC.

The genes are TRBV21-1 and TRBJ2-1; the table assigns TRBD1, which was not confirmed against the DNA. TRBV21-1 is a known pseudogene. The CDR3 totals 15 residues. The CDR3 is CASSTRQGRNNGQFF. For the CDR3, the DNA is TGTGCCAGCAGCACCAGACAGGGCCGCAACAATGGGCAGTTCTTC.

This clonotype was counted at least ten times. The V gene is TRBV7-8, the J gene TRBJ1-5, with D uncertain. Per the germline V gene, CDR1 is SGHVS and CDR2 is FQNEAQ. The CDR3 runs to 14 residues. V lost 6 bases and J 1 base, leaving 10 bases between the germline ends. CDR3 amino acids: CASSRTGSNQPQHF. The CDR3 nucleotides read TGTGCCAGCAGTCGGACGGGGAGCAATCAGCCCCAGCATTTT. The full variable domain, rest sourced from reference TRBV7-8 and TRBJ1-5, is GAGVSQSPRYKVAKRGQDVALRCDPISGHVSLFWYQQALGQGPEFLTYFQNEAQLDKSGLPSDRFFAERPEGSVSTLKIQRTQQEDSAVYLCASSRTGSNQPQHFGDGTRLSIL.

There are many counts of this clonotype. V and J are TRBV28 and TRBJ2-1, with a weak D call TRBD1 (6 bases). V shed 5 bases and J shed 14 bases, with 25 bases lying between them. CDR3 length: 15 amino acids. The V gene's germline CDR1 is MDHEN and CDR2 SYDVKM. The CDR3 sequence: CASSGGRGARSEEFF. In nucleotides, the CDR3 is TGTGCCAGCAGTGGGGGCAGGGGCGCTAGGAGCGAGGAGTTCTTC. The variable domain in full, with the rest retrieved from reference TRBV28 and TRBJ2-1, is DVKVTQSSRYLVKRTGEKVFLECVQDMDHENMFWYRQDPGLGLRLIYFSYDVKMKEKGDIPEGYSVSREKKERFSLILESASTNQTSMYLCASSGGRGARSEEFFGPGTRLTVL.

At least ten counts were recorded for this clonotype. This chain connects TRBV5-1 to TRBJ2-1; D unresolved. CDR1 and CDR2 (germline): SGHRS, YFSETQ. V dropped 3 bases and J dropped 0 bases, with 4 bases sitting between them. The CDR3 loop spans 13 amino acids. The CDR3 sequence is CASSSSSYNEQFF. CDR3 coding DNA: TGCGCCAGCAGCTCGAGCTCCTACAATGAGCAGTTCTTC.

In its sample, this clonotype was seen many times. V gene TRBV6-6 combines with J gene TRBJ1-5, with D perhaps matching TRBD1 (6 bases). Looked up from germline, CDR1 is MNHNY and CDR2 is SVGAGI (reference sequence). This CDR3 region has 14 residues. Trimming pared 11 bases from V and 1 base from J, leaving 15 bases between. The CDR3 DNA is TGTGCCTCCACCCCACAGGGAAGCAATCAGCCCCAGCATTTT. Its translation: CASTPQGSNQPQHF.

The table lists this clonotype with many counts. At one boundary the junction diverges from the germline segment, which might be a read error. The rearrangement links TRBV20-1 to TRBJ1-5; D remains ambiguous. Germline V lookup: CDR1 DFQATT, CDR2 SNEGSKA (reference sequence). The CDR3 loop spans 10 amino acids. CDR3 sequence: CSARGSVIAF. In DNA form, the CDR3 reads TGCAGTGCTAGGGGTTCAGTAATAGCGTTT.

As for this clonotype: The junction departs from germline at one end; a sequencing error may be responsible. The rearrangement links TRBV27 to TRBJ1-4, with D maybe TRBD1 (5 bases). CDR3 length: 20 residues. CDR1 is MNHEY, CDR2 SMNVEV, per germline (reference sequence). The CDR3 here is CPSSPSSPALIGGANEKLFF. In DNA, the CDR3 is TGTCCCAGCAGTCCAAGCTCCCCGGCTCTTATCGGAGGGGCTAATGAAAAACTGTTTTTT.

This clonotype was recorded at least ten times. This chain joins TRBV12-3 or TRBV12-4 and TRBJ1-2; D is undetermined. V lost 3 bases, J lost 4 bases, and 6 bases lay in between. The CDR3 has 12 amino acids. The DNA of the CDR3 is TGTGCCAGCAGTTTGGAGGGCTATGGCTACACCTTC. Translation: CASSLEGYGYTF.